These T cell receptor beta chains were read from a single sample in a study of human CD8 memory T cell subsets. From its re-call of the 5' RACE reads, TCRdb lists each CDR3 protein once, without DNA. Its clone listing holds about 10,000 distinct CDR3 sequences. Sequenced sample: CD8+ stem-like memory T cells (TSCM and TCM) sorted from PBMCs. The origin of the receptors is a human donor in good health. The CDR3 runs from the conserved cysteine through the conserved F or W. Fields, in order: CDR3 protein, V gene, J gene, CDR3 length, clone size. A clone size is listed for some rows: how often the clone was seen (once, few, many), or a class if it is expanded.

cdr3_aa: CASSLNSFPYEQYF; v_call: TRBV3-1; j_call: TRBJ2-7; cdr3_length: 14; clone_size: .
cdr3_aa: CASSLVYKETQYF; v_call: TRBV7-9; j_call: TRBJ2-5; cdr3_length: 13; clone_size: .
cdr3_aa: CAISESGGGEYNEQFF; v_call: TRBV10-3; j_call: TRBJ2-1; cdr3_length: 16; clone_size: .
cdr3_aa: CASRLTGDYGYTF; v_call: TRBV28; j_call: TRBJ1-2; cdr3_length: 13; clone_size: medium-sized
cdr3_aa: CSARDRSNQPQHF; v_call: TRBV20-1; j_call: TRBJ1-5; cdr3_length: 13; clone_size: .
cdr3_aa: CASSQSSGAYEQYF; v_call: TRBV5-4; j_call: TRBJ2-7; cdr3_length: 14; clone_size: .
cdr3_aa: CSVAGTGSSYEQYF; v_call: TRBV29-1; j_call: TRBJ2-7; cdr3_length: 14; clone_size: medium-sized
cdr3_aa: CASTGGGDTDTQYF; v_call: TRBV13; j_call: TRBJ2-3; cdr3_length: 14; clone_size: .
cdr3_aa: CASRSPASTDTQYF; v_call: TRBV7-9; j_call: TRBJ2-3; cdr3_length: 14; clone_size: .
cdr3_aa: CASSLGTGADTQYF; v_call: TRBV6-5; j_call: TRBJ2-3; cdr3_length: 14; clone_size: .
cdr3_aa: CASSYNWAFGNSPLHF; v_call: TRBV6-5; j_call: TRBJ1-6; cdr3_length: 16; clone_size: .
cdr3_aa: CASSQPGLAHTGELFF; v_call: TRBV14; j_call: TRBJ2-2; cdr3_length: 16; clone_size: .
cdr3_aa: CASSYSFISSYNEQFF; v_call: TRBV6-2/TRBV6-3; j_call: TRBJ2-1; cdr3_length: 16; clone_size: .
cdr3_aa: CASSINPEYNEQFF; v_call: TRBV19; j_call: TRBJ2-1; cdr3_length: 14; clone_size: .
cdr3_aa: CASSDWDRDYEQYF; v_call: TRBV25-1; j_call: TRBJ2-7; cdr3_length: 14; clone_size: medium-sized
cdr3_aa: CASSLDTQGSDTQYF; v_call: TRBV11-2; j_call: TRBJ2-3; cdr3_length: 15; clone_size: medium-sized
cdr3_aa: CASSPPPGDNNNEQFF; v_call: TRBV3-1; j_call: TRBJ2-1; cdr3_length: 16; clone_size: .
cdr3_aa: CASSFYGGGTDTQYF; v_call: TRBV27; j_call: TRBJ2-3; cdr3_length: 15; clone_size: .
cdr3_aa: CSARDPLSNTGELFF; v_call: TRBV20-1; j_call: TRBJ2-2; cdr3_length: 15; clone_size: .
cdr3_aa: CSAGTGGETQYF; v_call: TRBV29-1; j_call: TRBJ2-5; cdr3_length: 12; clone_size: medium-sized
cdr3_aa: CASSPYSGRDNEQFF; v_call: TRBV4-1; j_call: TRBJ2-1; cdr3_length: 15; clone_size: .
cdr3_aa: CASSWTDSFLSEQYF; v_call: TRBV5-1; j_call: TRBJ2-7; cdr3_length: 15; clone_size: .
cdr3_aa: CASSPEGVVYNEQFF; v_call: TRBV18; j_call: TRBJ2-1; cdr3_length: 15; clone_size: medium-sized
cdr3_aa: CASSRRSANTEAFF; v_call: TRBV7-3; j_call: TRBJ1-1; cdr3_length: 14; clone_size: .
cdr3_aa: CASSQSGPLDNEQFF; v_call: TRBV7-3; j_call: TRBJ2-1; cdr3_length: 15; clone_size: .
cdr3_aa: CASRADVLYYEQYF; v_call: TRBV6-5; j_call: TRBJ2-7; cdr3_length: 14; clone_size: medium-sized
cdr3_aa: CASSLGFTGGSETQYF; v_call: TRBV28; j_call: TRBJ2-5; cdr3_length: 16; clone_size: medium-sized
cdr3_aa: CASSSGWQENEKLFF; v_call: TRBV5-1; j_call: TRBJ1-4; cdr3_length: 15; clone_size: .
cdr3_aa: CSATTGNWNEQFF; v_call: TRBV20-1; j_call: TRBJ2-1; cdr3_length: 13; clone_size: medium-sized
cdr3_aa: CASTTAGGPGPYNEQFF; v_call: TRBV6-6; j_call: TRBJ2-1; cdr3_length: 17; clone_size: .
cdr3_aa: CASSPPSGTEAFF; v_call: TRBV18; j_call: TRBJ1-1; cdr3_length: 13; clone_size: medium-sized
cdr3_aa: CASSLAASTDTQYF; v_call: TRBV7-8; j_call: TRBJ2-3; cdr3_length: 14; clone_size: .
cdr3_aa: CASSLSTTTDTQYF; v_call: TRBV28; j_call: TRBJ2-3; cdr3_length: 14; clone_size: medium-sized
cdr3_aa: CASSQGPTYEQYF; v_call: TRBV3-1; j_call: TRBJ2-7; cdr3_length: 13; clone_size: .
cdr3_aa: CASSYGGNNYEQYF; v_call: TRBV6-5; j_call: TRBJ2-7; cdr3_length: 14; clone_size: medium-sized
cdr3_aa: CASSLSTGPYNEQFF; v_call: TRBV12-3/TRBV12-4; j_call: TRBJ2-1; cdr3_length: 15; clone_size: .
cdr3_aa: CATSSIFGETQYF; v_call: TRBV15; j_call: TRBJ2-5; cdr3_length: 13; clone_size: .
cdr3_aa: CASSFSGGNTEAFF; v_call: TRBV5-4; j_call: TRBJ1-1; cdr3_length: 14; clone_size: .
cdr3_aa: CASSYSPYNSGNTIYF; v_call: TRBV6-6; j_call: TRBJ1-3; cdr3_length: 16; clone_size: .
cdr3_aa: CASSQATGTSGKYEQYF; v_call: TRBV3-1; j_call: TRBJ2-7; cdr3_length: 17; clone_size: .
cdr3_aa: CASRWDNTYEQYF; v_call: TRBV28; j_call: TRBJ2-7; cdr3_length: 13; clone_size: .
cdr3_aa: CASSGTAGSGEQYF; v_call: TRBV6-5; j_call: TRBJ2-7; cdr3_length: 14; clone_size: .